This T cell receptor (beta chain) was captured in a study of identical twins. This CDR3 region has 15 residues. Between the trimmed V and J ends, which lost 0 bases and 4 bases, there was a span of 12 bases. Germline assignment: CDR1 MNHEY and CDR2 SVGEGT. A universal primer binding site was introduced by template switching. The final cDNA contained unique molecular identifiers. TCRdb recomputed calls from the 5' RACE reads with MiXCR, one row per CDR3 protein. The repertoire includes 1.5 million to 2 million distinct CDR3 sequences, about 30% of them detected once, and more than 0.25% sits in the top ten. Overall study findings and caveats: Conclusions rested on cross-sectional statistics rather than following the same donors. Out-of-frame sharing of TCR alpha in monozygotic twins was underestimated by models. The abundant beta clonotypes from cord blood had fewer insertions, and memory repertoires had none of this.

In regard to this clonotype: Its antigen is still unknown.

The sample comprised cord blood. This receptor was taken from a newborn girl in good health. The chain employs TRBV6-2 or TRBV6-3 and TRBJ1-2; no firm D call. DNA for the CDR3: TGTGCCAGCAGTTACTCGCAAGGACGGGTCTATGGCTACACCTTC. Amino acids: CASSYSQGRVYGYTF.